The 29 T cell receptor beta chains below all came from one sample that was sequenced in a study of shared clonotypes between healthy human individuals. Sequenced by immunoSEQ multiplex PCR; TCRdb stores in-frame clones only, minus some. The sample consists of 450,000 to 550,000 clones, approximately 85% of them appearing once. Sequenced input: PBMCs. These receptors all stem from a woman aged 40 to 55 in good health. Some clones in this sample may be carry-over from other donors' samples.

On this clone itself: A read error may be the cause here, since a much bigger clone is one base away. J is TRBJ2-5 and V is TRBV5-4; 7 nucleotides align to TRBD2. Germline V gene data show CDR1 as SGHNT and CDR2 as YYREEE (reference sequence). V trimming: 4 bases; J trimming: 5 bases; junction bases outside the gene matches: 8. There are 14 residues in the CDR3. The DNA for the CDR3 is TGTGCCAGCAGCCCGACGGACGGGGGGGAGACCCAGTACTTC. This translates into CASSPTDGGETQYF.

The chain is built from TRBV5-6 and TRBJ2-7; D call uncertain. The CDR3 runs to 17 residues. The V gene lost 3 bases and the J gene lost 0 bases, with 19 bases spanning the gap. Germline CDR1 is SGHDT and CDR2 is YYEEEE. The CDR3 here is CASSSSTLYLSSYEQYF. DNA for the CDR3: TGTGCCAGCAGCTCTTCCACTCTCTACCTGAGCTCCTACGAGCAGTACTTC.

The V call is TRBV28, the J call TRBJ1-2, with D possibly matching TRBD1 (5 bases). Germline assignment: CDR1 MDHEN and CDR2 SYDVKM. Trimming took 3 bases from V and 4 from J, leaving 15 bases between them. The CDR3 sequence is 15 residues long. The CDR3 DNA reads as TGTGCCAGCAGTTTCCCGGGGCGAGGTGTCTATGGCTACACCTTC. Its protein product is CASSFPGRGVYGYTF.

The table lists this clone with many counts. This chain joins TRBV25-1 and TRBJ2-3; possible D gene TRBD2, 6 bases. V was cut by 4 bases and J by 0 bases, with 14 bases left in between. This CDR3 has 16 amino acids. Germline CDR1 and CDR2: MGHDK and SYGVNS. This CDR3 is CASSGPIAESTDTQYF. The CDR3 DNA reads as TGTGCCAGCAGTGGCCCCATAGCGGAGAGCACAGATACGCAGTATTTT.

The chain has TRBV12-2 and TRBJ1-1; the table's TRBD1 call for D was not verified on the DNA. TRBV12-2 is labeled a pseudogene. The CDR3 totals 17 residues. The CDR3 bases are TGTGCAAGTCGCTTTACCGGGACAGGGGGCAAGAACACTGAAGCTTTCTTT. Translated: CASRFTGTGGKNTEAFF.

This clone showed up just a few times. J is TRBJ2-2 and V is TRBV19; D gene unclear. Germline loops: CDR1 LNHDA, CDR2 SQIVND (reference sequence). V lost 6 bases and J lost 0, with 11 bases in between. This CDR3 comprises 15 residues. CDR3 loop: CASRDGSANTGELFF. DNA for the CDR3: TGTGCCAGTAGGGACGGCAGCGCGAACACCGGGGAGCTGTTTTTT.

This chain links TRBV7-9 with TRBJ1-2; 7 nucleotides match TRBD1. Per germline, CDR1 SEHNR and CDR2 FQNEAQ (reference sequence). Losses at the gene ends were 5 bases for V and 5 bases for J; bases not matched to a gene: 11. There are 15 residues in the CDR3. This CDR3 is CASSHYRDSDYGYTF. In DNA, the CDR3 is TGTGCCAGCAGCCACTACCGGGACAGCGATTATGGCTACACCTTC.

A single count supports this clone. This chain uses TRBV28 with TRBJ2-5; D unclear. TRBJ2-7 matches the DNA end more closely, so the J call is doubtful. CDR1 is MDHEN and CDR2 is SYDVKM in the germline V gene. This CDR3 has 15 amino acids. This CDR3 reads CASSLVLAGVYEQYF. Here the CDR3 DNA reads TGTGCCAGCAGTTTGGTTTTAGCAGGTGTCTACGAGCAGTACTTC.

This clone appeared a single time. This chain connects TRBV6-5 to TRBJ1-3; D not certain. Trimming shortened V by 5 bases and J by 0 bases, and 11 bases separated the two germline ends. From germline, CDR1 is MNHEY and CDR2 SVGAGI. CDR3 length: 15 residues. The CDR3 nucleotides are TGTGCCAGCAGTCGGGGAGCCCTCTCTGGAAACACCATATATTTT. This gives the protein CASSRGALSGNTIYF.

The chain carries TRBV18 and TRBJ2-1, with 8 bases matching TRBD2. The CDR3 runs to 17 residues. The trim removed 3 bases at V and 1 base at J, leaving 8 bases unmatched. Germline CDR1 reads KGHSH; CDR2 reads LQKENI. Here the CDR3 reads CASSPVSGSGSYNEQFF. CDR3 nucleotides: TGTGCCAGCTCACCGGTAAGCGGGAGTGGATCCTACAATGAGCAGTTCTTC.

This chain connects TRBV19 to TRBJ2-7, with D tentatively TRBD1 (6 bases). Germline CDR1 is LNHDA and CDR2 is SQIVND (reference sequence). CDR3 length equals 12 residues. Deletions cut 5 bases from V and 4 bases from J, with 9 bases between. This CDR3 is CASSGDTYEQYF. The DNA of the CDR3 is TGTGCCAGTAGTGGGGACACTTACGAGCAGTACTTC.

The CDR3 DNA is TGTGCCAGCGGCGGCCCGACAGAGCCGAACAATGAGCAGTTCTTC. Protein: CASGGPTEPNNEQFF. V and J are TRBV2 and TRBJ2-1; weak D call: TRBD1 (5 bases). Trimming left V 8 bases short and J 5 bases short, with 19 bases between. Looked up from germline, CDR1 is SNHLY and CDR2 is FYNNEI. The CDR3 runs to 15 residues.

The V call is TRBV14, the J call TRBJ1-3; no clear D. This CDR3 is built from 17 residues. Deletions cut 5 bases from V and 0 bases from J, with 17 bases between. CDR1 is SGHDN and CDR2 is FVKESK in the germline V gene. In DNA, the CDR3 is TGTGCCAGCAGCTCAGGAATGGCGGTTAGCTCTGGAAACACCATATATTTT. It translates to CASSSGMAVSSGNTIYF.

The chain links TRBV18 to TRBJ2-1; 11 nucleotides agree with TRBD2. CDR3 size: 16 residues. The ends lost 3 bases at V and 5 bases at J; junction bases unmatched: 6. The germline CDR1 and CDR2 sequences are KGHSH and LQKENI. The CDR3 region is CASSPKPGLADNEQFF. The CDR3 nucleotides read TGTGCCAGCTCACCCAAGCCGGGACTAGCGGACAATGAGCAGTTCTTC.

CDR3 bases: TGTGCCACCTCCCCGGTAGGGGTGATAGCAGATACGCAGTATTTT. Residues: CATSPVGVIADTQYF. The chain carries TRBV15 and TRBJ2-3; the D gene is possibly TRBD1 (5 bases). Trimming pared 8 bases from V and 4 bases from J, leaving 19 bases between. CDR1 LNHNV and CDR2 YYDKDF come from the germline V gene (reference sequence). CDR3 length equals 15 residues.

This rearrangement joins TRBV9 to TRBJ2-3; possible D gene TRBD2, 6 bases. CDR1 is SGDLS and CDR2 is YYNGEE in the germline V gene. V shed 4 bases and J shed 6 bases, with 21 bases lying between them. This CDR3 spans 16 amino acids. The DNA of the CDR3 is TGTGCCAGCAGCCCCCAAGGGGCCCTCGGAGGGGATACGCAGTATTTT. As protein: CASSPQGALGGDTQYF.

The chain recombines TRBV4-2 with TRBJ1-2, with D unresolved. This CDR3 is 18 amino acids long. Germline-derived CDR1 and CDR2 are LGHNA and YNFKEQ. V lost 0 bases and J 4 bases, leaving 21 bases between the germline ends. DNA of the CDR3: TGTGCCAGCAGCCAAGATGTGGCAGGAAGTGCCTTAGTCTATGGCTACACCTTC. Translation gives CASSQDVAGSALVYGYTF.

This chain connects TRBV19 to TRBJ2-5; 9 nucleotides match TRBD1. The tail of the sequence fits TRBJ2-7 better, so the J call may be wrong. Germline CDR1 LNHDA, CDR2 SQIVND (reference sequence). The CDR3 runs 14 residues. The CDR3 spells CASSNRDREDEQYF. The CDR3 DNA reads as TGTGCCAGTAGTAATCGGGACAGGGAGGACGAGCAGTACTTC.

The rearrangement uses TRBV28 and TRBJ1-2; TRBD1 matches at 7 bases. The CDR3 runs to 16 residues. Germline CDR1 is MDHEN and CDR2 is SYDVKM. Germline trimming cut 3 bases from V and 2 bases from J; bases unmatched to any gene: 9. CDR3 in amino acids: CASSLPRTGVNYGYTF. The CDR3 DNA reads as TGTGCCAGCAGTTTGCCACGAACAGGGGTGAACTATGGCTACACCTTC.

This clone was detected ten times or more. The chain employs TRBV5-4 and TRBJ2-1; 9 bases map to TRBD1. Germline V gives CDR1 SGHNT, CDR2 YYREEE (reference sequence). With V trimmed by 4 bases and J by 9 bases, 5 bases remained unmatched. There are 13 residues in the CDR3. CDR3: CASSRTGVGEQFF. DNA for the CDR3: TGTGCCAGCAGCCGGACAGGGGTGGGTGAGCAGTTCTTC.

The chain couples TRBV19 to TRBJ1-2, with TRBD1 as a possible D gene (6 bases). V lost 3 bases and J lost 5, with 16 bases in between. This CDR3 contains 15 residues. Per the germline V gene, CDR1 is LNHDA and CDR2 is SQIVND (reference sequence). CDR3 loop: CASSISGKGGYGYTF. Written as DNA, the CDR3 is TGTGCCAGTAGTATTTCGGGAAAGGGGGGATATGGCTACACCTTC. Drawing the rest from reference TRBV19 and TRBJ1-2, the complete variable domain is DGGITQSPKYLFRKEGQNVTLSCEQNLNHDAMYWYRQDPGQGLRLIYYSQIVNDFQKGDIAEGYSVSREKKESFPLTVTSAQKNPTAFYLCASSISGKGGYGYTFGSGTRLTVV.

The chain has TRBV6-6 and TRBJ1-4, with unresolved D. This CDR3 contains 15 residues. Germline CDR1 and CDR2: MNHNY and SVGAGI (reference sequence). V was shortened by 0 bases and J by 10 bases, with 15 bases between the two germline ends. The CDR3 reads CASSYSGPREGKLFF. CDR3 DNA: TGTGCCAGCAGTTACTCCGGGCCTCGGGAGGGAAAACTGTTTTTT.

This rearrangement joins TRBV28 to TRBJ2-7; a weak D match, TRBD1 (6 bases). The CDR3 is 14 residues long. Per germline, CDR1 MDHEN and CDR2 SYDVKM. V lost 8 bases, J lost 5 bases, and 19 bases lay in between. CDR3 protein: CASRAPKDRNEQYF. CDR3 coding DNA: TGTGCCAGCCGGGCCCCAAAAGACAGGAACGAGCAGTACTTC. Combining the CDR3 with reference TRBV28 and TRBJ2-7 gives the whole variable domain DVKVTQSSRYLVKRTGEKVFLECVQDMDHENMFWYRQDPGLGLRLIYFSYDVKMKEKGDIPEGYSVSREKKERFSLILESASTNQTSMYLCASRAPKDRNEQYFGPGTRLTVT.

The genes are TRBV9 and TRBJ2-2; 8 bases line up with TRBD2. V shed 1 base and J 7 bases; nucleotides not matched to a gene: 6. The CDR3 has 15 amino acids. CDR1 and CDR2 from the germline V gene are SGDLS and YYNGEE. The CDR3 is CASSVQAGAGGELFF. The CDR3 DNA reads as TGTGCCAGCAGCGTACAAGCGGGAGCGGGCGGGGAGCTGTTTTTT.

J is TRBJ2-7 and V is TRBV11-2; 11 nucleotides match TRBD2. Trimming took 5 bases from V and 4 from J; bases not matched to a gene: 4. CDR1 is SGHAT and CDR2 is FQNNGV in the germline V gene. The CDR3 is 14 residues long. CDR3 bases: TGTGCCAGCAGCCCACTAGCGGGAGCGTACGAGCAGTACTTC. Protein sequence: CASSPLAGAYEQYF.

The chain uses TRBV11-3 and TRBJ2-1; TRBD2 aligns across 7 bases. In germline, CDR1 is SGHNT, CDR2 YENEEA. The ends lost 5 bases at V and 8 bases at J; junction bases unmatched: 0. This CDR3 has 11 amino acids. The CDR3 loop is CASSRGDEQFF. CDR3 coding DNA: TGTGCCAGCAGCCGGGGGGATGAGCAGTTCTTC. The variable domain in full, completed from reference TRBV11-3 and TRBJ2-1, reads EAGVVQSPRYKIIEKKQPVAFWCNPISGHNTLYWYLQNLGQGPELLIRYENEEAVDDSQLPKDRFSAERLKGVDSTLKIQPAELGDSAVYLCASSRGDEQFFGPGTRLTVL.

The chain recombines TRBV6-6 with TRBJ1-1; D not resolved. The CDR3 totals 13 residues. Trimming took 5 bases from V and 10 from J, leaving 17 bases between them. Germline V gives CDR1 MNHNY, CDR2 SVGAGI (reference sequence). CDR3 coding DNA: TGTGCCAGCAGTCAAGGACTGGCGGGAGTAGCTTTCTTT. Translation gives CASSQGLAGVAFF.

The chain carries TRBV5-1 and TRBJ2-1; D is unclear. This CDR3 has 14 residues. Trimming pared 5 bases from V and 6 bases from J, leaving 15 bases between. Germline V CDR1 and CDR2: SGHRS, YFSETQ. This CDR3 reads CASRVEVDGNEQFF. In nucleotides, the CDR3 is TGCGCCAGCAGGGTGGAAGTTGACGGCAATGAGCAGTTCTTC.

This sequence joins TRBV6-5 and TRBJ1-3; D remains ambiguous. CDR1 and CDR2 (germline): MNHEY, SVGAGI. V lost 4 bases to trimming and J lost 0 bases, with 4 bases between them. This CDR3 has 13 amino acids. CDR3 nucleotide sequence: TGTGCCAGCAGTTCCAACTCTGGAAACACCATATATTTT. Translating it yields CASSSNSGNTIYF.